These 29 T cell receptor beta chains were all obtained from the same sample, sequenced in a study of CD8 T cell repertoires and HIV-1 epitope variants. Their specific antigens are unknown. This table comes from immunoSEQ multiplex PCR, and its TCRdb copy is limited to in-frame clones, with some not included. The data contain about 5,600 clones, about 60% of them singletons. The sample taken for sequencing was cultured CD8+ T cells derived from PBMCs. Receptors were obtained from a male donor with HIV.

This chain links TRBV9 with TRBJ2-5; weak D call: TRBD2 (6 bases). Per the germline V gene, CDR1 is SGDLS and CDR2 is YYNGEE. Trimming took 3 bases from V and 0 from J, leaving 15 bases between them. This CDR3 contains 16 residues. The DNA for the CDR3 is TGTGCCAGCAGCGAAGACCCAAGCGGGTACCAAGAGACCCAGTACTTC. Translation gives CASSEDPSGYQETQYF.

The gene calls are TRBV13 and TRBJ2-7; 8 bases line up with TRBD1. From germline, CDR1 is PRHDT and CDR2 FYEKMQ (reference sequence). V lost 4 bases, J lost 0 bases, and 8 bases stayed unmatched. CDR3 length: 16 residues. As DNA, the CDR3 is TGTGCCAGCAGCTCGAACACCGGGACAGGCTCCTACGAGCAGTACTTC. Protein product: CASSSNTGTGSYEQYF.

The genes are TRBV29-1 and TRBJ2-5; no definite D call. The CDR3 is 12 amino acids. Trimming removed 7 bases from V and 5 bases from J, with 14 bases in between. CDR1 is SQVTM, CDR2 ANQGSEA, per germline. CDR3 in amino acids: CSGEGLGETQYF. The CDR3 DNA follows: TGCAGCGGGGAAGGGCTTGGGGAGACCCAGTACTTC.

J is TRBJ2-7 and V is TRBV29-1, with D perhaps assigned TRBD1 or TRBD2 (5 bases each). V gave up 6 bases and J gave up 3 bases, with 21 bases separating them. In germline, CDR1 is SQVTM, CDR2 ANQGSEA. This CDR3 is 15 amino acids long. Here the CDR3 DNA reads TGCAGCGTGAGGGCGGAGACAGAACCAATCTACGAGCAGTACTTC. Translated: CSVRAETEPIYEQYF.

This clone was observed a single time. This CDR3 is CASSRGTGADTQYF. The CDR3 DNA sequence: TGTGCCAGCAGCAGGGGGACAGGGGCGGATACGCAGTATTTT. The chain joins TRBV11-2 to TRBJ2-3, with 10 bases identical to TRBD1. Germline-derived CDR1 and CDR2 are SGHAT and FQNNGV. The CDR3 covers 14 residues. After removal of 5 bases from V and 6 bases from J, the junction contained 5 bases not matched to a gene.

The rearrangement joins TRBV5-6 to TRBJ2-7; D call uncertain. V lost 3 bases to trimming and J lost 4 bases, with 11 bases between them. CDR3 length equals 13 residues. Germline V CDR1 and CDR2: SGHDT, YYEEEE. The CDR3 reads CASSSLHLYEQYF. For the CDR3, the DNA is TGTGCCAGCAGCTCGTTACATCTATACGAGCAGTACTTC.

V usage is TRBV19 and J usage is TRBJ2-1; TRBD2 matches at 9 bases. Per germline, CDR1 LNHDA and CDR2 SQIVND (reference sequence). The CDR3 is 15 amino acids. Trimming cost V 5 bases and J 0 bases; bases outside gene matches: 2. The CDR3 DNA sequence: TGTGCCAGTAGTTTTAGCGGGAGCTCCTACAATGAGCAGTTCTTC. It codes for CASSFSGSSYNEQFF.

The genes are TRBV28 and TRBJ1-1; unclear D gene. The CDR3 has 14 amino acids. Trimming shortened V by 6 bases and J by 1 base, and 12 bases separated the two germline ends. The germline gives CDR1 MDHEN, CDR2 SYDVKM. The CDR3 DNA follows: TGTGCCAGCAGGCCCCCCCTCCAGAACACTGAAGCTTTCTTT. The encoded protein is CASRPPLQNTEAFF. The whole variable domain, filled in from reference TRBV28 and TRBJ1-1, reads DVKVTQSSRYLVKRTGEKVFLECVQDMDHENMFWYRQDPGLGLRLIYFSYDVKMKEKGDIPEGYSVSREKKERFSLILESASTNQTSMYLCASRPPLQNTEAFFGQGTRLTVV.

The gene calls are TRBV6-4 and TRBJ1-1; a weak D match, TRBD1 (5 bases). V lost 4 bases and J lost 4, with 10 bases in between. Germline CDR1 and CDR2: MRHNA and SNTAGT. This CDR3 is 13 amino acids long. This CDR3 reads CASSVSGSTEAFF. The CDR3 DNA is TGTGCCAGCAGTGTATCAGGGAGCACTGAAGCTTTCTTT.

Here the CDR3 DNA reads TGTGCCAGCAGTTACGCGAACAGGGGGATGAACACTGAAGCTTTCTTT. As protein: CASSYANRGMNTEAFF. The J gene is TRBJ1-1, the V gene TRBV6-5; 8 bases are a match to TRBD1. The length of the CDR3 is 16 residues. The germline CDR1 and CDR2 sequences are MNHEY and SVGAGI. Germline trimming cut 2 bases from V and 0 bases from J; bases unmatched to any gene: 5.

V is TRBV27 and J is TRBJ2-4, with D maybe TRBD2 (6 bases). V lost 5 bases and J 1 base, leaving 12 bases between the germline ends. The CDR3 has 15 amino acids. Germline V gene sequence: CDR1 MNHEY, CDR2 SMNVEV (reference sequence). The CDR3 DNA sequence: TGTGCCAGCAGTCAGGGACTGAATGCCAAAAACATTCAGTACTTC. The encoded protein is CASSQGLNAKNIQYF.

The J gene is TRBJ2-5, the V gene TRBV5-6; 7 positions match TRBD2. Germline CDR1 is SGHDT and CDR2 is YYEEEE. There are 16 residues in the CDR3. The trim removed 6 bases at V and 1 base at J, leaving 12 bases unmatched. The CDR3 nucleotides read TGTGCCAGCACCCCTTACGGACTAGGGGTCCAAGAGACCCAGTACTTC. This encodes CASTPYGLGVQETQYF.

This chain uses TRBV19 with TRBJ2-1; 9 bases align to TRBD2. Trimming took 3 bases from V and 4 from J; bases not matched to a gene: 7. CDR3 length: 16 residues. Germline V gene data show CDR1 as LNHDA and CDR2 as SQIVND (reference sequence). CDR3 sequence (DNA): TGTGCCAGTAGTATGGGCGGGAGGGCCGTGTACAATGAGCAGTTCTTC. It encodes CASSMGGRAVYNEQFF.

The chain links TRBV7-6 to TRBJ2-4; 7 bases fit TRBD2. Trimming at V came to 5 bases and at J to 0 bases, leaving 7 bases not matched to a gene. This CDR3 spans 16 amino acids. Germline CDR1 SGHVS, CDR2 FNYEAQ. CDR3 bases: TGTGCCAGCAGCCCAACTAGCGTTTTAGCCAAAAACATTCAGTACTTC. It specifies CASSPTSVLAKNIQYF. Filled out from reference TRBV7-6 and TRBJ2-4, the complete variable domain reads GAGVSQSPRYKVTKRGQDVALRCDPISGHVSLYWYRQALGQGPEFLTYFNYEAQQDKSGLPNDRFSAERPEGSISTLTIQRTEQRDSAMYRCASSPTSVLAKNIQYFGAGTRLSVL.

The chain joins TRBV6-5 to TRBJ2-1, with D possibly TRBD2 on 5 matching bases. Germline CDR1 is MNHEY and CDR2 is SVGAGI. Deletions cut 2 bases from V and 5 bases from J, with 10 bases between. The CDR3 loop spans 14 amino acids. The CDR3 is CASSYDSADNEQFF. The CDR3 nucleotides read TGTGCCAGCAGTTACGATAGCGCCGACAATGAGCAGTTCTTC.

In nucleotides, the CDR3 is TGTGCCAGCAGTGAGGACAACTACGAGCAGTACTTC. Protein: CASSEDNYEQYF. The chain joins TRBV2 to TRBJ2-7; perhaps TRBD1 as D (5 bases). This CDR3 has 12 amino acids. Germline lookup yields CDR1 SNHLY and CDR2 FYNNEI. The ends were cut back, 3 bases at V and 3 bases at J, with 6 bases in the middle.

This clone was detected only a few times. The rearrangement links TRBV10-3 to TRBJ2-5, with D perhaps being TRBD1 or TRBD2 (5 bases each). V gave up 8 bases and J gave up 2 bases, with 12 bases separating them. CDR3 size: 13 residues. Germline V gene lookup returns CDR1 ENHRY and CDR2 SYGVKD. The CDR3 nucleotides are TGTGCCATCGGGGGACCGATGCAAGAGACCCAGTACTTC. Residues: CAIGGPMQETQYF.

V and J are TRBV25-1 and TRBJ2-2, with D possibly matching TRBD2 (6 bases). There are 16 residues in the CDR3. The germline gives CDR1 MGHDK, CDR2 SYGVNS. The V and J ends lost 2 bases and 1 base respectively, with 11 bases between them. The CDR3 region is CASSEVGLQNTGELFF. The CDR3 bases are TGTGCCAGCAGTGAAGTGGGACTGCAGAACACCGGGGAGCTGTTTTTT.

This clone was counted a few times. The V gene is TRBV7-2, the J gene TRBJ2-4; 13 positions match TRBD2. The CDR3 extends over 17 amino acids. The junction had 9 bases not matched to a gene; V was cut back by 3 bases and J by 7 bases. Per germline, CDR1 SGHTA and CDR2 FQGNSA. The CDR3 loop is CASSLPGLAGSGNIQYF. The CDR3 DNA sequence: TGTGCCAGCAGCTTGCCGGGACTAGCGGGATCGGGGAACATTCAGTACTTC.

The rearrangement links TRBV27 to TRBJ2-6; D gene unclear. Germline V gives CDR1 MNHEY, CDR2 SMNVEV (reference sequence). There are 13 residues in the CDR3. With 5 bases removed from V and 4 bases from J, the gap between germline ends came to 6 bases. The CDR3 DNA sequence: TGTGCCAGCAGTGCACAGGGGGCCAACGTCCTGACTTTC. This translates into CASSAQGANVLTF.

The gene calls are TRBV7-6 and TRBJ2-5; 8 bases agree with TRBD1. From germline, CDR1 is SGHVS and CDR2 FNYEAQ. V lost 4 bases to trimming and J lost 1 base; unmatched junction nucleotides: 5. This CDR3 comprises 15 residues. The CDR3 reads CASSSDGQGQETQYF. CDR3 nucleotides: TGTGCCAGCAGCTCAGACGGACAGGGCCAAGAGACCCAGTACTTC.

There are a few counts of this clone. V and J are TRBV28 and TRBJ2-1; D may be TRBD2 (6 bases). V was shortened by 3 bases and J by 5 bases, with 14 bases between the two germline ends. CDR3 length: 15 residues. Germline V gene sequence: CDR1 MDHEN, CDR2 SYDVKM. The CDR3 is CASSLGEAQNNEQFF. The CDR3 bases are TGTGCCAGCAGTTTGGGGGAGGCCCAAAACAATGAGCAGTTCTTC.

The chain uses TRBV4-1 and TRBJ2-7; 8 bases agree with TRBD2. J was trimmed by 10 bases and V by 1 base; bases with no gene match: 9. Germline CDR1 and CDR2: MGHRA and YSYEKL. This CDR3 spans 14 amino acids. The CDR3 bases are TGCGCCAGCAGCCAAGGGACTAGCTTGGGGGCCCAGTACTTC. Translating it yields CASSQGTSLGAQYF.

The CDR3 is CASSTPHSGSYEQYF. CDR3 coding DNA: TGTGCCAGTAGTACCCCACATTCGGGGAGCTACGAGCAGTACTTC. V usage is TRBV19 and J usage is TRBJ2-7; a weak D match, TRBD2 (5 bases). Germline V gene sequence: CDR1 LNHDA, CDR2 SQIVND (reference sequence). This CDR3 has 15 amino acids. The V end was cut by 4 bases, the J end by 3 bases, with 16 bases between.

V usage is TRBV6-5 and J usage is TRBJ2-7; weak D call: TRBD1 (6 bases). The germline V and J ends were trimmed by 0 bases and 5 bases, with 8 bases remaining between them. Per germline, CDR1 MNHEY and CDR2 SVGAGI. The CDR3 loop spans 13 amino acids. CDR3 coding DNA: TGTGCCAGCAGTTACTCAACAGGGAACGAGCAGTACTTC. It specifies CASSYSTGNEQYF.

This clone has a handful of counts. The rearrangement links TRBV25-1 to TRBJ1-3; D uncertain. Trimming took off 3 bases at V and 0 bases at J, with 9 bases between the two ends. The V gene's germline CDR1 is MGHDK and CDR2 SYGVNS. The CDR3 has 15 amino acids. CDR3 sequence reads: CASSDFGSSGNTIYF. The CDR3 nucleotides read TGTGCCAGCAGTGATTTTGGCAGCTCTGGAAACACCATATATTTT.

This sequence joins TRBV28 and TRBJ2-1; 8 bases fit TRBD2. CDR1 MDHEN and CDR2 SYDVKM come from the germline V gene. The CDR3 is made up of 14 amino acids. With V trimmed by 3 bases and J by 9 bases, 7 bases remained unmatched. This CDR3 is CASSFRVAGSEQFF. CDR3 DNA sequence: TGTGCCAGCAGTTTTAGGGTAGCGGGGAGTGAGCAGTTCTTC.

This CDR3 is CASSYYYGVSEQYF. CDR3 in DNA: TGTGCCAGCAGTTACTATTACGGCGTCTCCGAGCAGTACTTC. V and J are TRBV6-5 and TRBJ2-7; D is ambiguous. V lost 1 base and J 6 bases, leaving 13 bases between the germline ends. Germline assignment: CDR1 MNHEY and CDR2 SVGAGI. The CDR3 has 14 residues.

V and J are TRBV5-1 and TRBJ1-4, with TRBD1 identical over 8 bases. This CDR3 is built from 15 residues. V shed 3 bases and J 0 bases; nucleotides not matched to a gene: 1. Per the germline V gene, CDR1 is SGHRS and CDR2 is YFSETQ. CDR3 nucleotides: TGCGCCAGCAGCTCGACAGGGGCAACTAATGAAAAACTGTTTTTT. It codes for CASSSTGATNEKLFF.